This T cell receptor (beta chain) came from a study of blood T cell repertoires in COVID-19. The CDR3 has 16 amino acids. The V gene's germline CDR1 is LNHNV and CDR2 YYDKDF (reference sequence). Unmatched junction bases numbered 7, after V lost 8 bases and J lost 0 bases. The table came from immunoSEQ multiplex PCR; TCRdb's copy has only in-frame clones and leaves some out. The sample lists more than 200,000 clones; nearly 90% were seen once. The origin of this receptor is a man aged 18 to 30 with active or convalescent COVID-19. The V call is TRBV15, the J call TRBJ2-6; 7 bases are a match to TRBD1. Sequences were obtained from peripheral blood. The CDR3 DNA reads as TGTGCCACCGAATCGACAGGGAGCTCTGGGGCCAACGTCCTGACTTTC. Amino acids: CATESTGSSGANVLTF.